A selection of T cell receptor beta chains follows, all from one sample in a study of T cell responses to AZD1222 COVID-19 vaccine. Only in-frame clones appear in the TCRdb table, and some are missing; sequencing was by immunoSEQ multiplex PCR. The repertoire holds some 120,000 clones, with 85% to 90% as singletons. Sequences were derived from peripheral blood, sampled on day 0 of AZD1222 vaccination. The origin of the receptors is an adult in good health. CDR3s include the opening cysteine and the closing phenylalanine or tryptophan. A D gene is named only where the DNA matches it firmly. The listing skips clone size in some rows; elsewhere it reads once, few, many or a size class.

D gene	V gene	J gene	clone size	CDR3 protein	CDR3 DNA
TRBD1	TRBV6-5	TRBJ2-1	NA	CASSYTGTGSHEQFF	TGTGCCAGCAGTTATACCGGGACAGGGAGTCATGAGCAGTTCTTC
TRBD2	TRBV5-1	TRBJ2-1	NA	CASSLVLPGGDEQFF	TGCGCCAGCAGCTTGGTCCTCCCGGGAGGGGATGAGCAGTTCTTC
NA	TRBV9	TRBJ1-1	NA	CASSVAGNTQAFF	TGTGCCAGCAGCGTAGCCGGCAACACCCAAGCTTTCTTT
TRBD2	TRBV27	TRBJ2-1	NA	CASSPLAGRGNEQFF	TGTGCCAGCAGTCCCCTAGCGGGACGGGGCAATGAGCAGTTCTTC
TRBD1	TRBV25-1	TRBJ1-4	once	CASSHPGGGEKLFF	TGTGCCAGCAGTCACCCAGGGGGTGGGGAAAAACTGTTTTTT
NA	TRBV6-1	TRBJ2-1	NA	CASSERGDSLYNEQFF	TGTGCCAGCAGTGAAAGAGGCGACAGCCTCTACAATGAGCAGTTCTTC
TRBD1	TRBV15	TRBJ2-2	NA	CATSRDYVGTGATGELFF	TGTGCCACCAGCAGAGATTATGTAGGGACAGGGGCAACCGGGGAGCTGTTTTTT
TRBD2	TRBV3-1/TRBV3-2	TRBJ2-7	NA	CASSQSGGLAEEQYF	TGTGCCAGCAGCCAATCAGGGGGACTAGCCGAGGAGCAGTACTTC
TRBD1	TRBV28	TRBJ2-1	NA	CASGKTGGERNEQFF	TGTGCCAGCGGAAAGACAGGGGGCGAACGCAATGAGCAGTTCTTC
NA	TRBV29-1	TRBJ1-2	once	CSVVAGGGYTF	TGCAGCGTGGTCGCGGGGGGAGGCTACACCTTC
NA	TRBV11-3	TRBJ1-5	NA	CASSLLRRRHRLEWPQHF	TGTGCCAGCAGCTTACTCCGCAGGCGACATCGGCTCGAATGGCCCCAGCATTTT
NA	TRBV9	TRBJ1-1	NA	CASSVLGRSATEAFF	TGTGCCAGCAGCGTTCTCGGACGGTCGGCCACTGAAGCTTTCTTT
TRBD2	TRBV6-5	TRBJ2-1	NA	CASSLSGGGKGEQFF	TGTGCCAGCAGTCTTTCCGGGGGGGGTAAAGGTGAGCAGTTCTTC
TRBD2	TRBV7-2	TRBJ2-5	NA	CASSLDRPGTNKDSQYF	TGTGCCAGCAGCTTAGATCGTCCCGGGACTAATAAGGATTCCCAGTACTTC
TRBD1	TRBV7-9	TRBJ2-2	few	CASSLLTGTGNTGELFF	TGTGCCAGCAGCTTACTCACCGGGACAGGGAACACCGGGGAGCTGTTTTTT
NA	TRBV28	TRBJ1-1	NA	CASSTQGWGDTEAFF	TGTGCCAGCAGTACCCAGGGGTGGGGAGACACTGAAGCTTTCTTT
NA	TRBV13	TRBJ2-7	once	CASSLFLLDGSSYEQYF	TGTGCCAGCAGCTTGTTCCTACTAGACGGGAGCTCCTACGAGCAGTACTTC
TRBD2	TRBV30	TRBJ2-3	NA	CAWSAGLGGSTQYF	TGTGCCTGGAGTGCTGGACTAGGAGGGAGTACGCAGTATTTT
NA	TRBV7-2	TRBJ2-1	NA	CASSLVGAGGQSSYNEQFF	TGTGCCAGCAGCTTAGTGGGGGCCGGCGGACAGAGCTCCTACAATGAGCAGTTCTTC
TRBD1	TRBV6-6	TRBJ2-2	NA	CASSLGTVTGELFF	TGTGCCAGCAGTTTAGGGACAGTCACCGGGGAGCTGTTTTTT
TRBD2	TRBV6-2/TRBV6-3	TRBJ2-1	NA	CASSHSPSGYNEQFF	TGTGCCAGCAGCCACTCGCCTAGCGGTTACAATGAGCAGTTCTTC
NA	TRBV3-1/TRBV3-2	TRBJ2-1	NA	CASSLRTQYNEQFF	TGTGCCAGCAGCCTCCGGACGCAGTACAATGAGCAGTTCTTC
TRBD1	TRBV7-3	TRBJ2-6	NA	CASSLPGQGTGANVLTF	TGTGCCAGCAGCTTACCGGGACAGGGAACAGGGGCCAACGTCCTGACTTTC
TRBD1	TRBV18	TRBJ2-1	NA	CASSPYGTGKSNEQFF	TGTGCCAGCTCACCGTACGGGACAGGGAAGAGCAATGAGCAGTTCTTC